The present T cell receptor (beta chain) was sequenced within a study of blood T cell repertoires in COVID-19. Study background: Sample material is recorded as cDNA or gDNA derived from T cells, B-cell-depleted T cells, or PBMCs.

The repertoire was sequenced with immunoSEQ multiplex PCR; TCRdb's copy has only in-frame clones and lacks some. This sample has about 150,000 clones; approximately 82% occur once, and the top ten carry roughly 15%. Trimming removed 0 bases at V and 3 bases at J, with 12 bases between. The germline V gene encodes CDR1 LNHNV and CDR2 YYDKDF (reference sequence). The CDR3 contains 16 residues. This TCR derives from a human donor with acute or convalescent COVID-19. The donor label of this sample is uncertain. The sample consisted of peripheral blood. This chain uses TRBV15 with TRBJ1-5; D perhaps matches TRBD1 (6 bases). CDR3 sequence reads: CATSRDIDRYNQPQHF. The CDR3 DNA follows: TGTGCCACCAGCAGAGATATAGACAGGTACAATCAGCCCCAGCATTTT.